This T cell receptor (beta chain) was captured by sequencing in a study of Graves' ophthalmopathy and Graves' hyperthyroidism. Whole-study results and caveats: Most thyroid clonotypes with frequency above 0.001 were detected in blood too.

This clonotype was recorded at least ten times. What it binds is unknown. Stable hyperthyroid donors showed no ophthalmopathy during 18 months follow-up. Ages of hyperthyroidism patients ran from 18 to 65, and their diagnoses were new, under 2 months' duration. Establishment of the diagnosis relied upon clinical symptoms, serum thyroxine, TRAb, thyroid ultrasound and orbital computed tomography. TCR beta CDR3 amplification used RNA transcripts. First-round RT-PCR employed HTBI primers, with a second-round multiplex PCR after it. MiXCR, applied by TCRdb to the multiplex PCR reads, yields one record per CDR3 protein. This sample yields under 800,000 distinct CDR3 sequences, of which approximately 21% are seen a single time; 7.1% belongs to the top ten. Sample: peripheral blood. The TCR sequence derives from a woman aged 18-29 years with stable Graves' hyperthyroidism. Some clones in this sample may be carry-over from other donors' samples.

CDR3 coding DNA: TGTGCCAGCAAAACCCAGGGGATGAACACTGAAGCTTTCTTT. The encoded protein is CASKTQGMNTEAFF. This chain uses TRBV12-3 or TRBV12-4 with TRBJ1-1; D may be TRBD1 (6 bases). The CDR3 loop spans 14 amino acids. Trimming cost V 7 bases and J 0 bases, with 12 bases left between them.